The 12 T cell receptor beta chains below come from one sample, sequenced in a study of T cell changes during pregnancy in multiple sclerosis. The method was immunoSEQ multiplex PCR; TCRdb's version includes in-frame clones alone and lacks a portion of them. This sample has approximately 44,000 clones, with 75% to 95% found just once. Sequencing used CD4+ T cells from peripheral blood mononuclear cells, obtained in the second trimester of pregnancy. The receptors stem from a female donor in good health, enrolled as a control in a pregnancy study.

The V gene is TRBV5-1, the J gene TRBJ2-1; no reliable D call. CDR3 length equals 14 residues. Germline V gene lookup returns CDR1 SGHRS and CDR2 YFSETQ. V dropped 4 bases and J dropped 6 bases, with 14 bases sitting between them. CDR3 sequence: CASSVDSSFNEQFF. CDR3 coding DNA: TGCGCCAGCAGCGTCGACTCGAGCTTCAATGAGCAGTTCTTC. The complete variable domain, with remaining parts taken from reference TRBV5-1 and TRBJ2-1, reads KAGVTQTPRYLIKTRGQQVTLSCSPISGHRSVSWYQQTPGQGLQFLFEYFSETQRNKGNFPGRFSGRQFSNSRSEMNVSTLELGDSALYLCASSVDSSFNEQFFGPGTRLTVL.

This chain uses TRBV5-1 with TRBJ2-4; D perhaps matches TRBD2 (5 bases). The V gene's germline CDR1 is SGHRS and CDR2 YFSETQ. V gave up 4 bases and J gave up 0 bases, with 8 bases separating them. This CDR3 is 14 amino acids long. The CDR3 region has the DNA TGCGCCAGCAGCCTCGGGGTAGCCAAAAACATTCAGTACTTC. Protein: CASSLGVAKNIQYF.

The J gene is TRBJ2-7, the V gene TRBV28; 7 bases are shared with TRBD2. V lost 1 base to trimming and J lost 2 bases; unmatched junction nucleotides: 5. Germline V gene lookup returns CDR1 MDHEN and CDR2 SYDVKM. The CDR3 is made up of 15 amino acids. This chain's CDR3 is CASSLSLGLAYEQYF. The DNA for the CDR3 is TGTGCCAGCAGTTTATCTCTCGGACTAGCCTACGAGCAGTACTTC.

The genes are TRBV18 and TRBJ2-1; 7 bases are a match to TRBD2. The CDR3 runs to 16 residues. The ends lost 4 bases at V and 2 bases at J; junction bases unmatched: 8. Germline V lookup: CDR1 KGHSH, CDR2 LQKENI. This chain's CDR3 is CASSLLARGTYNEQFF. In DNA form, the CDR3 reads TGTGCCAGCTCACTACTAGCGAGGGGCACCTACAATGAGCAGTTCTTC.

V is TRBV28 and J is TRBJ1-2, with 7 positions matching TRBD1. V shed 11 bases, J shed 3 bases, and the junction held 9 bases outside the gene matches. The V gene's germline CDR1 is MDHEN and CDR2 SYDVKM. The CDR3 loop spans 13 amino acids. This CDR3 is CAVGGGAYYGYTF. CDR3 nucleotide sequence: TGTGCCGTTGGAGGGGGCGCTTACTATGGCTACACCTTC.

The V and J genes are TRBV28 and TRBJ2-7; 8 bases align to TRBD1. Germline loops: CDR1 MDHEN, CDR2 SYDVKM. The CDR3 loop spans 15 amino acids. J lost 1 base, V lost 6 bases, and 8 bases had no gene match. CDR3 DNA: TGTGCCAGCAGCACGACAGGGGTATGGTCCTACGAGCAGTACTTC. Protein product: CASSTTGVWSYEQYF.

The V and J genes are TRBV5-1 and TRBJ1-2, with 8 bases matching TRBD1. Germline values: CDR1 SGHRS, CDR2 YFSETQ. J gave up 4 bases and V 3 bases, and 8 bases lay outside the gene matches. CDR3 size: 15 residues. The CDR3 reads CASSSGQGKAYGYTF. The CDR3 coding sequence is TGCGCCAGCAGCTCAGGACAGGGTAAGGCCTATGGCTACACCTTC.

About this clone: The junction departs from the called germline gene at one end, perhaps through a read error. V and J are TRBV5-1 and TRBJ2-7; a possible D gene is TRBD1 (5 bases). This CDR3 contains 14 residues. Per the germline V gene, CDR1 is SGHRS and CDR2 is YFSETQ. The CDR3 sequence: CASRRDSDSHEQYF. The CDR3 DNA is TGCGCCAGTCGTCGAGACAGTGACTCCCACGAGCAGTACTTC.

V is TRBV5-1 and J is TRBJ2-1, with no clear D. The germline V and J ends were trimmed by 0 bases and 6 bases, with 10 bases remaining between them. From germline, CDR1 is SGHRS and CDR2 YFSETQ. The CDR3 loop spans 14 amino acids. CDR3 protein: CASSLGLSGNEQFF. DNA of the CDR3: TGCGCCAGCAGCTTGGGGCTTTCGGGCAATGAGCAGTTCTTC.

The gene calls are TRBV6-4 and TRBJ2-3; D is possibly TRBD2 (7 bases). CDR1 MRHNA and CDR2 SNTAGT come from the germline V gene. Trimming removed 3 bases from V and 0 bases from J, with 10 bases in between. This CDR3 has 15 amino acids. The chain's CDR3 is CASSEGGASTDTQYF. CDR3 DNA sequence: TGTGCCAGCAGTGAAGGGGGGGCTAGCACAGATACGCAGTATTTT.

The CDR3 is CASTRMGGYQAYEQYF. The CDR3 nucleotides read TGTGCCAGCACCCGAATGGGCGGGTACCAAGCCTACGAGCAGTACTTC. This chain joins TRBV28 and TRBJ2-7; a weak D match, TRBD2 (5 bases). Germline assignment: CDR1 MDHEN and CDR2 SYDVKM. Deletions cut 7 bases from V and 2 bases from J, with 21 bases between. This CDR3 is built from 16 residues.

The gene calls are TRBV27 and TRBJ2-1; 11 nucleotides align to TRBD2. The CDR3 covers 19 residues. Germline CDR1 reads MNHEY; CDR2 reads SMNVEV (reference sequence). Losses at the gene ends were 3 bases for V and 6 bases for J; bases not matched to a gene: 16. Written as DNA, the CDR3 is TGTGCCAGCAGTTTGCGATCGTTTCCGGGACTAGCGGAGAGCAATGAGCAGTTCTTC. Encoded protein: CASSLRSFPGLAESNEQFF.